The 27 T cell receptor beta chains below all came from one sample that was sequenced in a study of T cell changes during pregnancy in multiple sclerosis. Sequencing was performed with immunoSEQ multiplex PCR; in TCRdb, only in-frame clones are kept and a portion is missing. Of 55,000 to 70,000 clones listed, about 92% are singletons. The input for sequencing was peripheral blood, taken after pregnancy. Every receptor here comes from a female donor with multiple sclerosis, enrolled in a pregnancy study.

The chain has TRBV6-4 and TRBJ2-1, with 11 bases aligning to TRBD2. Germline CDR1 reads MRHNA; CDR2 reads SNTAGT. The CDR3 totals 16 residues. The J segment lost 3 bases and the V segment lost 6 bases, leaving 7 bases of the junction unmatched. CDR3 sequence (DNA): TGTGCCAGCAGCTCTACTAGCGGGAGTGGCTACAATGAGCAGTTCTTC. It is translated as CASSSTSGSGYNEQFF.

CDR3 sequence reads: CSVVRQGAFGYTF. In DNA, the CDR3 is TGCAGCGTTGTTCGACAGGGGGCCTTTGGCTACACCTTC. The chain combines TRBV29-1 with TRBJ1-2, with 10 bases aligning to TRBD1. Trimming took 4 bases from V and 7 from J; bases not matched to a gene: 6. This CDR3 is built from 13 residues. Per the germline V gene, CDR1 is SQVTM and CDR2 is ANQGSEA.

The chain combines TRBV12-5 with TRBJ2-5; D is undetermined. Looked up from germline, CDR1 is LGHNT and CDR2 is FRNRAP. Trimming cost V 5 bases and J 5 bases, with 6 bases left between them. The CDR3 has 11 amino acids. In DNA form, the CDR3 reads TGTGCTAGTGGTGTAATGGAGACCCAGTACTTC. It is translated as CASGVMETQYF.

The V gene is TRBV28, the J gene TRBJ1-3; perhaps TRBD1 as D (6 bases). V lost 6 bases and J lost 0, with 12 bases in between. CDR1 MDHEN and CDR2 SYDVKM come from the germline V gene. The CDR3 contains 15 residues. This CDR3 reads CASSPGQTSGNTIYF. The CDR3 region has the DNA TGTGCCAGCAGCCCAGGACAGACCTCTGGAAACACCATATATTTT. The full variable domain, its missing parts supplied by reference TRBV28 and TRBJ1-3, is DVKVTQSSRYLVKRTGEKVFLECVQDMDHENMFWYRQDPGLGLRLIYFSYDVKMKEKGDIPEGYSVSREKKERFSLILESASTNQTSMYLCASSPGQTSGNTIYFGEGSWLTVV.

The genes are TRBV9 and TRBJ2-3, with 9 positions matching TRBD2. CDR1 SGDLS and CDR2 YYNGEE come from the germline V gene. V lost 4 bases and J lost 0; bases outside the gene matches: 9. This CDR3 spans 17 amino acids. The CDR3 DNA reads TGTGCCAGCAGCAGACGTACCGGACTAGCGAGCACAGATACGCAGTATTTT. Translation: CASSRRTGLASTDTQYF.

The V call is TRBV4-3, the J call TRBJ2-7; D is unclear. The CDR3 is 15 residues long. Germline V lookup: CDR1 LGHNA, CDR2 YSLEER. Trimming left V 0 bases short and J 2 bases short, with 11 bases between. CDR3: CASSQDSSPAYEQYF. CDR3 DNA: TGCGCCAGCAGCCAAGATTCGAGCCCGGCCTACGAGCAGTACTTC.

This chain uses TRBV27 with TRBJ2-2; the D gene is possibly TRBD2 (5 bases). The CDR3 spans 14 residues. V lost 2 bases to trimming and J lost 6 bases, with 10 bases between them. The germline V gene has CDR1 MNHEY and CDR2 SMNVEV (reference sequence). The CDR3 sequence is CASSLLGEPGELFF. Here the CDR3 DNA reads TGTGCCAGCAGTTTACTCGGGGAACCCGGGGAGCTGTTTTTT.

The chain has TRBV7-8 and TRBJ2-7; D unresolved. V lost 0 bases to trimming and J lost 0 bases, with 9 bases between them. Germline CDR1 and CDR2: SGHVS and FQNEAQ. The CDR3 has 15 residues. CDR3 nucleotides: TGTGCCAGCAGCTTAGCGGTCGCCAGCTCCTACGAGCAGTACTTC. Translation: CASSLAVASSYEQYF.

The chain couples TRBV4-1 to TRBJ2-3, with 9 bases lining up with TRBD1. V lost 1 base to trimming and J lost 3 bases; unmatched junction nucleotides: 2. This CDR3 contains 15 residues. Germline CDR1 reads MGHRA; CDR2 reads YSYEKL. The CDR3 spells CASSQVGTGTDTQYF. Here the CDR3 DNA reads TGCGCCAGCAGCCAAGTTGGGACAGGGACAGATACGCAGTATTTT.

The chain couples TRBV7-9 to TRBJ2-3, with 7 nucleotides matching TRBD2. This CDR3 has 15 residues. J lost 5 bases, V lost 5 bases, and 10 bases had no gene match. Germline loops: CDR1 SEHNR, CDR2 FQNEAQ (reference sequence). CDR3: CASSPTGGLIDTQYF. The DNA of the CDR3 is TGTGCCAGCAGCCCCACGGGGGGTTTGATAGATACGCAGTATTTT.

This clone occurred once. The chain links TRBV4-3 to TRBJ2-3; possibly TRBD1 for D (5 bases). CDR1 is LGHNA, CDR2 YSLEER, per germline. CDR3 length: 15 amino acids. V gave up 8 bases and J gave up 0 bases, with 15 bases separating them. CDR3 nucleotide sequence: TGCGCCAGCCGACCCGATCACAGGAGCACAGATACGCAGTATTTT. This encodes CASRPDHRSTDTQYF.

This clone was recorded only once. The CDR3 loop is CASSSPGGGRVANEQFF. CDR3 DNA: TGTGCCAGCAGCTCCCCGGGCGGCGGGAGGGTGGCCAATGAGCAGTTCTTC. The chain joins TRBV11-3 to TRBJ2-1, with TRBD2 matching 9 bases. The CDR3 covers 17 residues. The ends lost 4 bases at V and 6 bases at J; junction bases unmatched: 13. Per the germline V gene, CDR1 is SGHNT and CDR2 is YENEEA.

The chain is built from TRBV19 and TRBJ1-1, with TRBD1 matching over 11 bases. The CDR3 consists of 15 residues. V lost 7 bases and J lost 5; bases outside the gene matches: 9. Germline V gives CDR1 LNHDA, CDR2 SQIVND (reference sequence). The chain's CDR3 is CASTLGTGGRTEAFF. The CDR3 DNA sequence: TGTGCCAGTACCCTCGGGACAGGGGGTCGAACTGAAGCTTTCTTT. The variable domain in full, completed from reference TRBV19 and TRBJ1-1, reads DGGITQSPKYLFRKEGQNVTLSCEQNLNHDAMYWYRQDPGQGLRLIYYSQIVNDFQKGDIAEGYSVSREKKESFPLTVTSAQKNPTAFYLCASTLGTGGRTEAFFGQGTRLTVV.

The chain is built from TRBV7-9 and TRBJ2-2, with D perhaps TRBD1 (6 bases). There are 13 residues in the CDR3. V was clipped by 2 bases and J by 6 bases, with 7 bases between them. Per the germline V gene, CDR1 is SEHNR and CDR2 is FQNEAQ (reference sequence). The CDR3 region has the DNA TGTGCCAGCAGCTTACAGGGGTCCGGGGAGCTGTTTTTT. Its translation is CASSLQGSGELFF.

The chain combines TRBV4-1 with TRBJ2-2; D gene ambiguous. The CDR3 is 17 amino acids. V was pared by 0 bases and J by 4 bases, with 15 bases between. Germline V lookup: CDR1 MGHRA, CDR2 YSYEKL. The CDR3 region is CASSQEPGRAGTGELFF. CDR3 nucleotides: TGCGCCAGCAGCCAAGAACCAGGTCGCGCAGGCACCGGGGAGCTGTTTTTT.

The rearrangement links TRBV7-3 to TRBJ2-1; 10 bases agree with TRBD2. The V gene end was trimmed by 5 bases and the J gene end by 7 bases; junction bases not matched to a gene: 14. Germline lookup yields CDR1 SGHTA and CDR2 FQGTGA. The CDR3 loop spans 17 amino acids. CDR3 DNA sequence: TGTGCCAGCAGCCCTATGGGGAGCGGGAGGGCAAGGAATGAGCAGTTCTTC. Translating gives CASSPMGSGRARNEQFF.

The CDR3 DNA reads as TGCGCCAGCAGCCCAGGACAGGGCGGCATTCAGTACTTC. It codes for CASSPGQGGIQYF. The chain recombines TRBV4-1 with TRBJ2-4; 8 bases fit TRBD1. The germline CDR1 and CDR2 sequences are MGHRA and YSYEKL. J lost 9 bases, V lost 4 bases, and 5 bases had no gene match. CDR3 length equals 13 residues.

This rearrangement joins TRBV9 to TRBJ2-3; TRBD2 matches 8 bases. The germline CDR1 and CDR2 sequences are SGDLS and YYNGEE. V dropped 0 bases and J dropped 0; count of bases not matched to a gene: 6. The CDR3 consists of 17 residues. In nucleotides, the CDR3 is TGTGCCAGCAGCGTAGTCCCCGGGGGGGTTAGCACAGATACGCAGTATTTT. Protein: CASSVVPGGVSTDTQYF.

As DNA, the CDR3 is TGTGCCAGTAGTATAGGGGCAGGGCAATACACTGAAGCTTTCTTT. This sequence encodes CASSIGAGQYTEAFF. The chain links TRBV19 to TRBJ1-1, with D possibly matching TRBD1 (5 bases). The CDR3 loop spans 15 amino acids. Germline loops: CDR1 LNHDA, CDR2 SQIVND (reference sequence). V gave up 1 base and J gave up 3 bases, with 12 bases separating them.

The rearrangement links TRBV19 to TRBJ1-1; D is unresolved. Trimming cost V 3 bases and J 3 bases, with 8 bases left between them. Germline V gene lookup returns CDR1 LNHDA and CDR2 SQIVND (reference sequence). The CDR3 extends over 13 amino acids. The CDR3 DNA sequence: TGTGCCAGTAGTATCGGAGGTTACACTGAAGCTTTCTTT. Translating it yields CASSIGGYTEAFF.

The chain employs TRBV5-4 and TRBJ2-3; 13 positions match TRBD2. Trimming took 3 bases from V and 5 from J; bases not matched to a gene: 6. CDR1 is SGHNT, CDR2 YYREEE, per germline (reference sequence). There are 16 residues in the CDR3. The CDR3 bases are TGTGCCAGCAGCTCCTGGACTAGCGGGAGTGGAGATACGCAGTATTTT. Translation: CASSSWTSGSGDTQYF. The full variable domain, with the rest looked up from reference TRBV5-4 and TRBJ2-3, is ETGVTQSPTHLIKTRGQQVTLRCSSQSGHNTVSWYQQALGQGPQFIFQYYREEENGRGNFPPRFSGLQFPNYSSELNVNALELDDSALYLCASSSWTSGSGDTQYFGPGTRLTVL.

Here the CDR3 reads CASSQKELAGPYEQYF. The DNA of the CDR3 is TGTGCCAGCAGCCAAAAGGAACTAGCGGGGCCCTACGAGCAGTACTTC. The chain joins TRBV4-2 to TRBJ2-7; 10 bases line up with TRBD2. The CDR3 covers 16 residues. The J segment lost 2 bases and the V segment lost 2 bases, leaving 6 bases of the junction unmatched. Germline assignment: CDR1 LGHNA and CDR2 YNFKEQ.

The CDR3 loop is CASSQEPSGGSYNEQFF. CDR3 coding DNA: TGCGCCAGCAGCCAAGAACCTTCGGGAGGGTCCTACAATGAGCAGTTCTTC. The chain links TRBV4-1 to TRBJ2-1; 8 bases agree with TRBD2. This CDR3 comprises 17 residues. Germline V gene sequence: CDR1 MGHRA, CDR2 YSYEKL. The ends lost 0 bases at V and 1 base at J; junction bases unmatched: 5.

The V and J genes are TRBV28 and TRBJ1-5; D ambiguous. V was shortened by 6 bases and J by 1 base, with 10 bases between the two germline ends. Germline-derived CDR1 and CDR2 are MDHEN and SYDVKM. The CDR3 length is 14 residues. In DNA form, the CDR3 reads TGTGCCAGCAGCTCAACTTTGAGCAATCAGCCCCAGCATTTT. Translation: CASSSTLSNQPQHF.

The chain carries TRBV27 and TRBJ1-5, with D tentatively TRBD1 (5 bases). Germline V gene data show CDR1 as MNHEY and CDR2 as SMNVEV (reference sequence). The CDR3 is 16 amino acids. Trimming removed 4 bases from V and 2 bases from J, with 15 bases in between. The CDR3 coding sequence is TGTGCCAGCAGTTCCAACTCCAGGGTAGGCAATCAGCCCCAGCATTTT. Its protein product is CASSSNSRVGNQPQHF.

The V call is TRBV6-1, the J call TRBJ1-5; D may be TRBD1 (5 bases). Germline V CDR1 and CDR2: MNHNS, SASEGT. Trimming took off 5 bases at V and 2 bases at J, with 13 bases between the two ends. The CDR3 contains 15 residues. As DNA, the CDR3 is TGTGCCAGCAGTCCAGGGTTGGGCGGCAATCAGCCCCAGCATTTT. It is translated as CASSPGLGGNQPQHF.

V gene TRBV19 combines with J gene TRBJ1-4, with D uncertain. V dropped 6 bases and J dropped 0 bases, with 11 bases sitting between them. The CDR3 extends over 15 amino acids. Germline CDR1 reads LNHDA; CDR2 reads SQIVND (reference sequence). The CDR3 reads CASRPNRATNEKLFF. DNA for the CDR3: TGTGCCAGTAGGCCCAACAGAGCAACTAATGAAAAACTGTTTTTT.